A selection of T cell receptor beta chains follows, all from one sample in a study of OX40 agonist ivuxolimab in advanced cancers. Sequencing used immunoSEQ multiplex PCR; TCRdb keeps in-frame clones, though not all of them. Of around 81,000 clones detected, approximately 88% appear once; the ten largest clones hold more than 0.75%. The sequenced sample was CD4+ or CD8+ T cells sorted from blood, obtained in a trial of the OX40 agonist ivuxolimab. The receptors were gathered from an adult with an advanced solid tumor such as melanoma, head and neck, liver or kidney cancer. Each CDR3 is given with its conserved first and last residue. The D gene is left open where the match is weak. Not all rows give a size; the values are once, few, many and, for expanded clones, a class.

>TRBV25-1|NA|NA|TRBJ2-3
CASSEPGSRGDTQYF
TGTGCCAGCAGTGAACCCGGGAGTAGAGGAGATACGCAGTATTTT
>TRBV5-3|NA|NA|TRBJ1-2
CARSSLPGHRNYGYTF
TGTGCCAGAAGCTCGCTGCCGGGACACCGTAACTATGGCTACACCTTC
>TRBV4-1|NA|NA|TRBJ2-7
CASSQVWTGSSYEQYF
TGCGCCAGCAGCCAAGTTTGGACGGGGAGCTCCTACGAGCAGTACTTC
>TRBV21-1|once|NA|TRBJ2-3
CASSSAGGLAGGATDTQYF
TGTGCCAGCAGTTCAGCAGGGGGACTAGCGGGAGGAGCGACAGATACGCAGTATTTT
>TRBV6-5|NA|NA|TRBJ2-3
CASRRTIADTQYF
TGTGCCAGCAGGAGGACCATCGCAGATACGCAGTATTTT
>TRBV28|NA|TRBD1|TRBJ1-5
CASTGQANSNQPQHF
TGTGCCAGCACCGGACAGGCGAATAGCAATCAGCCCCAGCATTTT
>TRBV18|NA|NA|TRBJ2-1
CASSPEGLITHEQFF
TGTGCCAGCTCACCCGAGGGACTTATAACACACGAGCAGTTCTTC
>TRBV30|few|TRBD1|TRBJ1-2
CAWTQRDRLNYGYTF
TGTGCCTGGACCCAACGGGACAGGCTGAACTATGGCTACACCTTC
>TRBV7-3|NA|TRBD2|TRBJ2-1
CASSFGLAEINEQFF
TGTGCCAGCAGCTTCGGACTAGCGGAGATCAATGAGCAGTTCTTC
>TRBV29-1|NA|TRBD1|TRBJ2-7
CSPSIWDRGSYEQYF
TGCAGCCCGAGTATCTGGGACAGGGGCTCCTACGAGCAGTACTTC
>TRBV14|few|TRBD1|TRBJ1-2
CASSPGQNYGYTF
TGTGCCAGCAGCCCGGGACAGAACTATGGCTACACCTTC
>TRBV19|NA|NA|TRBJ2-1
CASAEGRSYNEQFF
TGTGCCAGTGCCGAAGGGCGCTCCTACAATGAGCAGTTCTTC
>TRBV6-5|once|NA|TRBJ1-3
CASRPGGSGNTIYF
TGTGCCAGCCGCCCCGGCGGGTCTGGAAACACCATATATTTT
>TRBV7-9|few|NA|TRBJ2-1
CASSLEERAEQFF
TGTGCCAGCAGCTTAGAGGAGCGGGCTGAGCAGTTCTTC
>TRBV5-1|NA|NA|TRBJ2-3
CASSVGGTVADTQYF
TGCGCCAGCAGCGTGGGAGGGACAGTCGCAGATACGCAGTATTTT
>TRBV18|NA|NA|TRBJ2-1
CASSPPDLTNEQFF
TGTGCCAGCTCACCACCGGATCTGACCAATGAGCAGTTCTTC
>TRBV28|once|TRBD2|TRBJ2-7
CASSPGSGRAGEQYF
TGTGCCAGCAGTCCTGGGAGCGGGAGGGCCGGGGAGCAGTACTTC
>TRBV10-3|NA|NA|TRBJ1-1
CAISESGGHGNTEAFF
TGTGCCATCAGTGAGTCCGGGGGGCACGGGAACACTGAAGCTTTCTTT
>TRBV11-2|NA|TRBD2|TRBJ2-7
CASSLGRPAGASYEQYF
TGTGCCAGCAGCTTAGGTCGGCCAGCGGGAGCGTCCTACGAGCAGTACTTC
>TRBV20-1|NA|NA|TRBJ2-5
CSASLGETQYF
TGCAGTGCTTCCCTGGGGGAGACCCAGTACTTC
>TRBV2|NA|TRBD2|TRBJ2-7
CASRRGKTSGVTEQYF
TGTGCCAGCCGGCGGGGGAAAACTAGCGGTGTAACGGAGCAGTACTTC
>TRBV11-2|NA|NA|TRBJ2-3
CASSQVEGRGTDTQYF
TGTGCCAGCAGCCAGGTAGAGGGCAGGGGCACAGATACGCAGTATTTT
>TRBV7-6|few|NA|TRBJ1-3
CASSLGTASGNTIYF
TGTGCCAGCAGCTTAGGTACAGCCTCTGGAAACACCATATATTTT
>TRBV2|NA|NA|TRBJ2-7
CASRIGDRGYEQYF
TGTGCCAGCAGGATAGGAGACCGAGGCTACGAGCAGTACTTC
>TRBV7-9|NA|NA|TRBJ2-3
CASKTGRTDTQYF
TGTGCCAGCAAGACGGGCCGGACAGATACGCAGTATTTT
>TRBV19|NA|TRBD2|TRBJ2-3
CATATSASTDTQYF
TGTGCCACCGCGACTAGCGCTAGCACAGATACGCAGTATTTT
>TRBV28|NA|NA|TRBJ2-7
CASSLWGKQYEQYF
TGTGCCAGCAGTTTATGGGGGAAGCAATACGAGCAGTACTTC
>TRBV10-3|NA|NA|TRBJ2-3
CAISEVSTSTDTQYF
TGTGCCATCAGTGAAGTCAGTACTAGCACAGATACGCAGTATTTT
>TRBV5-1|few|TRBD1|TRBJ1-5
CASSPGTGAQPQHF
TGCGCCAGCAGCCCCGGGACAGGTGCTCAGCCCCAGCATTTT
>TRBV9|few|NA|TRBJ2-2
CASSVGTGELFF
TGTGCCAGCAGCGTAGGCACCGGGGAGCTGTTTTTT
>TRBV6-1|NA|TRBD1|TRBJ2-3
CASRGDRPSTDTQYF
TGTGCCAGCAGGGGGGACAGGCCTAGCACAGATACGCAGTATTTT
>TRBV21-1|NA|NA|TRBJ2-2
CASSKDGGQGNTGELFF
TGTGCCAGCAGCAAAGACGGGGGACAGGGCAACACCGGGGAGCTGTTTTTT
>TRBV19|NA|TRBD2|TRBJ2-7
CASSSPGTSYYEQYF
TGTGCCAGTAGTTCCCCCGGGACTAGCTATTACGAGCAGTACTTC
>TRBV20-1|NA|NA|TRBJ2-7
CSALSHEQYF
TGCAGTGCTCTTTCCCACGAGCAGTACTTC
>TRBV6-6|once|NA|TRBJ2-5
CASSYSKLKETQYF
TGTGCCAGCAGTTACTCGAAACTGAAAGAGACCCAGTACTTC
>TRBV18|NA|TRBD2|TRBJ2-1
CASSTGTISSYNEQFF
TGTGCCAGCTCAACCGGGACTATAAGCTCCTACAATGAGCAGTTCTTC
>TRBV19|NA|NA|TRBJ1-5
CASRRDSNQPQHF
TGTGCCAGCCGGAGGGATAGCAATCAGCCCCAGCATTTT
>TRBV6-5|NA|NA|TRBJ2-3
CASRNRPNTDTQYF
TGTGCCAGCAGAAACAGACCAAACACAGATACGCAGTATTTT
>TRBV6-5|few|TRBD2|TRBJ2-2
CASRSSGLTGELFF
TGTGCCAGCAGGTCTAGCGGGCTAACCGGGGAGCTGTTTTTT
>TRBV7-9|NA|TRBD2|TRBJ2-7
CASSLGGSGRQYEQYF
TGTGCCAGCAGCTTAGGGGGTAGCGGGAGACAGTACGAGCAGTACTTC
>TRBV6-5|NA|TRBD1|TRBJ1-4
CASTSTGQGNEKLFF
TGTGCCAGCACCTCCACGGGACAGGGAAATGAAAAACTGTTTTTT
>TRBV15|NA|NA|TRBJ2-7
CATSRDVGGYEQYF
TGTGCCACCAGCAGAGATGTAGGGGGCTACGAGCAGTACTTC
>TRBV6-1|NA|NA|TRBJ1-6
CASSEPRGSGSPLHF
TGTGCCAGCAGTGAACCACGCGGGTCAGGTTCACCCCTCCACTTT